The clone carrying this T cell receptor beta chain was picked up a small number of times. Its antigen is still unknown. This sample is drawn from a study of cytomegalovirus exposure and HLA in healthy donors. V lost 4 bases to trimming and J lost 7 bases; unmatched junction nucleotides: 5. The length of the CDR3 is 13 residues. Germline CDR1 is LNHDA and CDR2 is SQIVND (reference sequence). Points from the study as a whole: Subsequent analysis of the roughly 120 validation repertoires found a tendency for first-cohort TCR clusters to co-occur. The study flagged about 150 TCR beta chains as cytomegalovirus-associated. As confirmed in vitro, three CMV-associated chains were specific for CMV antigens.

Profiling relied on immunoSEQ multiplex PCR, and the TCRdb table lists in-frame clones only, not all of them. The sample lists fewer than 250,000 clones; roughly 84% were seen once. This sequence was found in a woman aged 18-30 years in good health and CMV-seropositive. The source material was PBMCs. The rearrangement uses TRBV19 and TRBJ1-2; 8 bases are shared with TRBD1. The CDR3 reads CASSRTGLSGYTF. CDR3 DNA: TGTGCCAGTAGTAGGACAGGGCTGAGTGGCTACACCTTC.